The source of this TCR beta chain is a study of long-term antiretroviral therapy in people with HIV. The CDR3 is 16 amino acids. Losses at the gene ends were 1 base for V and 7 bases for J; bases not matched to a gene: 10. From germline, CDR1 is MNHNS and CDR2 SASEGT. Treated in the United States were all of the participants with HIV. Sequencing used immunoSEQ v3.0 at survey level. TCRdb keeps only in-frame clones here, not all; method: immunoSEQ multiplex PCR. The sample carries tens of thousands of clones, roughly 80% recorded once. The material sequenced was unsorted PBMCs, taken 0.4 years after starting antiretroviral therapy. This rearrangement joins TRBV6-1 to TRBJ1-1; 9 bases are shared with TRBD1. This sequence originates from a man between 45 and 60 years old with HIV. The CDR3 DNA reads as TGTGCCAGCAGTGAAGGGGACAGGGAGCCTCCGCGTGAAGCTTTCTTT. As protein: CASSEGDREPPREAFF.